This T cell receptor beta chain derives from a study of shared clonotypes between healthy human individuals. Study-level results: Some clonotypes were shared by all four sorted-subset donors, while others were not shared. The non-shared ones had lower generation probabilities than the shared ones. A limitation of the genetic and exposure-history diversity represented arose from few donors.

Remarks on this clone: The antigen remains undetermined.

Germline V CDR1 and CDR2: SGHAT, FQNNGV. This CDR3 spans 14 amino acids. V was trimmed by 1 base and J by 0 bases, leaving 4 bases between them. In the authors' methods: Filtering of immunoSEQ junctional sequences could not match full-length read filtering. Repertoires were generated with immunoSEQ multiplex PCR, while TCRdb's copy carries only in-frame clones and drops some. That table gives V, J and clone size, and the DNA gave D and trimming. The sample shows hundreds of thousands of clones, around 95% of them seen only once. The naive CD8 fraction comprised CD45RO-negative cells positively selected for CCR7 and excluded terminally differentiated effector memory CD45RA+ cells.

This chain joins TRBV11-2 and TRBJ1-3; D is ambiguous. The clonotype originates from a woman between 25 and 40 years old in good health. The sequenced material came from naive CD8+ T cells sorted from blood. The CDR3 protein is CASSLGSSGNTIYF. The CDR3 DNA is TGTGCCAGCAGCTTAGGTAGCTCTGGAAACACCATATATTTT.